This T cell receptor beta chain comes out of a study of vaccination effects on CD4 cells after COVID-19 (dated 2022 in TCRdb). About the study as a whole: Participants received two doses of either the BNT162b2 or the mRNA-1273 mRNA SARS-CoV-2 vaccine. SARS-CoV-2 spike-specific CD4+ TCR repertoires from before and after mRNA vaccination were compared in COVID-19 convalescent patients and in infection-naive vaccine recipients. The Oncomine TCR Beta short-read assay on an Illumina iSeq 100 was used to sequence cultures from other donors in the study. The full study included some 10 COVID-19 convalescent patients and several SARS-CoV-2-naive healthy vaccine recipients. Results the study describes overall, beyond this receptor: In healthy vaccine recipients, vaccine-induced clones were almost all SARS-CoV-2 mono-reactive, with only 1 of 255 cross-reactive with common cold coronaviruses. The study was limited by a small number of convalescent patients and lacked early post-infection timepoints. Both infection-induced and vaccine-induced clones contracted markedly at late post-vaccination timepoints, which is consistent with waning T cell responses.

This clone came up a few times. The antigen it recognizes is unknown. Qualities for individual bases were not recorded, and no much larger clone is one base off. Including the terminal cysteine and phenylalanine, the CDR3 comprises 14 residues. Just CDR3 DNA is preserved here, 42 bases in frame from base 1. The germline ends are 11 bases apart after V is trimmed by 2 bases and J by 4 bases. Per the germline V gene, MNHEY is the CDR1 and SVGAGI is the CDR2. To identify antigen-specific CD4+ T cell clonotypes by their expansion, the ViraFEST assay first stimulated PBMC with viral peptide pools and then applied TCR sequencing. After 10 to 11 days of culture, CD4+ T cells were isolated with the EasySep CD4+ T cell isolation kit. The absence of prior SARS-CoV-2 infection in healthy vaccine recipients was confirmed by negative nucleocapsid antibodies before and after vaccination. Approximately 2 million PBMC per well were cultured with about 9.6 ug/ml peptides in IMDM containing roughly 5% human AB serum, about 9.6 IU/ml IL-2 and gentamicin. On days 3 and 7, half of the culture medium was replaced with fresh IL-2-containing medium. Unless noted otherwise, every peptide stimulation condition was cultured in triplicate wells. Using Ficoll-Paque Plus gradient centrifugation, PBMC were separated from whole blood and then either used fresh or cryopreserved at -140C. The overlapping peptide pools covered the spike proteins of SARS-CoV-2 as well as those of the common cold coronaviruses HCoV-NL63, HCoV-OC43 and HCoV-229E. Genomic DNA was extracted from cultured CD4+ T cells with the QIAamp micro DNA kit.

The library was produced with the immunoSEQ multiplex PCR assay. DNA from the cultured, isolated CD4+ T cells was subjected to TCR beta CDR3 sequencing. Per the original workflow: Non-productive TCR sequences were removed, reads were trimmed to the CDR3 region, and CDR3s of at least 7 amino acids were retained. The MANAFEST web app was used to identify antigen-specific clonotypes by comparing expansion in peptide wells with expansion in reference cultures. To be called positive, a clone needed expansion at FDR<0.05 compared with the reference and with all other wells, an odds ratio greater than 5, and a frequency greater than 0.1% in two replicate wells. A clonotype was called cross-reactive if it was significantly expanded both in SARS-CoV-2 spike wells and in at least one common cold coronavirus spike condition. CDR3 similarity was assessed by Levenshtein distance using the stringdist R package, and unrooted trees were constructed with ape in R 3.6.1. This immuneACCESS table, as held by TCRdb, lists in-frame sequences with V and J called but not all clones. Of the missing ones, under half trace to an unresolved V gene in checked studies; the others have no known cause. V and J calls and clone size come straight from that table; D and trimming were deduced from the DNA. Across this sample there are tens of thousands of clones, with 75% seen only once. About 4% of the sample is held by the ten biggest clonotypes.

This TCR came from a human donor who received a COVID-19 vaccine. The input for sequencing was CD4+ T cells from PBMCs cultured with HCoV-OC43 spike peptides, taken before COVID-19 vaccination. The cell subset or site label here, explained by the study, means: HCoV-OC43 spike overlapping peptide pool stimulation. The chain is assembled from TRBV6-5 and TRBJ1-2; the best D guess is TRBD1, with 5 bases matching. The CDR3 loop reads CASSYQGDGYGYTF. The DNA is as follows: TGTGCCAGCAGTTACCAAGGGGATGGCTATGGCTACACCTTC.